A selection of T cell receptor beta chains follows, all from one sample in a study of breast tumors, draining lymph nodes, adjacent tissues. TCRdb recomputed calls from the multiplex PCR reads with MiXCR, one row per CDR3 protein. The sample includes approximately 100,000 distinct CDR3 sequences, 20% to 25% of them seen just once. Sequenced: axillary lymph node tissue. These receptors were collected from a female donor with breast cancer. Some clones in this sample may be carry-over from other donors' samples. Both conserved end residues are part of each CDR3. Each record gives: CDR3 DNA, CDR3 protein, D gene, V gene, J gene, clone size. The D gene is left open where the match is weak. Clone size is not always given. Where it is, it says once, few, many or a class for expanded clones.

TGTGCCAGCAGCCCAGAGGGACAGGCGGCCTACGAGCAGTACTTC	CASSPEGQAAYEQYF	TRBD1	TRBV11-2	TRBJ2-7	many
TGTGCCAGCAGCGCTTCTAATGAAAAACTGTTTTTT	CASSASNEKLFF	.	TRBV5-5	TRBJ1-4	many
TGTGCCAGAGAGAAAGGGGTGGTTGAGACCCAGTACTTC	CAREKGVVETQYF	.	TRBV6-6	TRBJ2-5	many
TGTGCCACCCGTACCGGCAGCACTGAAGCTTTCTTT	CATRTGSTEAFF	.	TRBV6-5	TRBJ1-1	.
TGCAGCGTTGATACAGGGGGCGGACACCAAGAGACCCAGTACTTC	CSVDTGGGHQETQYF	TRBD1	TRBV29-1	TRBJ2-5	once
TGTGCCAGCAGCCGAAACAACGTGGGCTACACCTTC	CASSRNNVGYTF	.	TRBV3-1	TRBJ1-2	many
TGTGCCAGCTCACCAACCGCAAGCGGAACCTACAATGAGCAGTTCTTC	CASSPTASGTYNEQFF	.	TRBV7-6	TRBJ2-1	many
TGTGCCAGTAGTCTGGCCAACAATCAGCCCCAGCATTTT	CASSLANNQPQHF	.	TRBV19	TRBJ1-5	many
TGTGCCAGCAGTTCTAATCCTAACTATGGCTACACCTTC	CASSSNPNYGYTF	.	TRBV12-3/TRBV12-4	TRBJ1-2	many
TGCGCCAGCACTTCCCCCCCCGGTGAGACCCGGTACTTC	CASTSPPGETRYF	.	TRBV5-1	TRBJ2-5	.
TGTGCCAGCAGCCCCGGACTAGCGGGGAACACAGATACGCAGTATTTT	CASSPGLAGNTDTQYF	TRBD2	TRBV9	TRBJ2-3	many
TGCGCCAGCAGCGCTCTGGCAGAAGAGACCCAGTACTTC	CASSALAEETQYF	.	TRBV10-2	TRBJ2-5	many
TGTGCCAGCAGTGTAGGGACAGGGGGCCTCGAGAGAGGCTACACCTTC	CASSVGTGGLERGYTF	TRBD1	TRBV2	TRBJ1-2	many
TGTGCCACCAGTGCCTTCGACCAAAACATTCAGTACTTC	CATSAFDQNIQYF	.	TRBV24-1	TRBJ2-4	many
TGTGCCAGCAGCTTAGACGGCCACTATAATTCACCCCTCCACTTT	CASSLDGHYNSPLHF	.	TRBV7-2	TRBJ1-6	many
TGCGCCAGCAGCTTGGAACACCTCAATGAGCAGTTCTTC	CASSLEHLNEQFF	.	TRBV5-1	TRBJ2-1	many
TGTGCCAGCAGTGAATCGTGGGAAACTGAAGCTTTCTTT	CASSESWETEAFF	.	TRBV25-1	TRBJ1-1	few
TGTGCCAGCAGTCTCCGACAGGGGGTATCTGGCTACACCTTC	CASSLRQGVSGYTF	TRBD1	TRBV27	TRBJ1-2	many
TGTGCCACCAGCAGAGATCCTCCCGGCAGCTGGAACACTGAAGCTTTCTTT	CATSRDPPGSWNTEAFF	.	TRBV15	TRBJ1-1	.